The 9 T cell receptor beta chains below come from one sample, sequenced in a study of blood T cell repertoires in COVID-19. TCRdb keeps only in-frame clones here, not all; method: immunoSEQ multiplex PCR. Here the sample spans around 260,000 clones, about 85% being singletons. The sequenced material came from peripheral blood. The receptor set was obtained from a human donor in a cohort sampled during active COVID-19.

This sequence joins TRBV7-2 and TRBJ2-7; TRBD1 is a possible D gene (6 bases). The CDR3 contains 15 residues. V lost 1 base, J lost 2 bases, and 12 bases lay in between. CDR1 and CDR2 from the germline V gene are SGHTA and FQGNSA. CDR3 in amino acids: CASSLGGGHTYEQYF. In DNA form, the CDR3 reads TGTGCCAGCAGCTTAGGTGGGGGCCACACCTACGAGCAGTACTTC.

In DNA form, the CDR3 reads TGCGCCAGCAGCCAAGCCAAGACAGGTTATCAGCCCCAGCATTTT. It translates to CASSQAKTGYQPQHF. The chain joins TRBV4-1 to TRBJ1-5, with TRBD1 as a possible D gene (6 bases). V was trimmed by 1 base and J by 5 bases, leaving 12 bases between them. Germline CDR1 MGHRA, CDR2 YSYEKL. This CDR3 region has 15 residues.

J is TRBJ2-1 and V is TRBV7-6; a possible D gene is TRBD1 (6 bases). This CDR3 has 15 amino acids. CDR1 SGHVS and CDR2 FNYEAQ come from the germline V gene. The V gene lost 0 bases and the J gene lost 6 bases, with 12 bases spanning the gap. This CDR3 is CASSLAETGTNEQFF. CDR3 nucleotides: TGTGCCAGCAGCTTAGCGGAGACAGGTACCAATGAGCAGTTCTTC.

The chain is built from TRBV11-2 and TRBJ2-5; 8 bases map to TRBD2. Looked up from germline, CDR1 is SGHAT and CDR2 is FQNNGV. Trimming at V came to 8 bases and at J to 5 bases, leaving 4 bases not matched to a gene. The CDR3 is made up of 12 amino acids. CDR3 in DNA: TGTGCCAGCGCTAGCGGGTGGGAGACCCAGTACTTC. It is translated as CASASGWETQYF.

V and J are TRBV27 and TRBJ2-1, with TRBD2 matching 7 bases. The ends lost 2 bases at V and 8 bases at J; junction bases unmatched: 9. The length of the CDR3 is 15 residues. CDR1 is MNHEY and CDR2 is SMNVEV in the germline V gene (reference sequence). In DNA form, the CDR3 reads TGTGCCAGCAGTTTAATGGCGGGAGTTCCCGATGAGCAGTTCTTC. It codes for CASSLMAGVPDEQFF.

The CDR3 here is CASSPGRPGPNTEAFF. DNA of the CDR3: TGTGCCAGCAGCCCAGGGCGTCCCGGGCCTAACACTGAAGCTTTCTTT. The chain recombines TRBV7-8 with TRBJ1-1, with D perhaps matching TRBD1 (5 bases). The CDR3 has 16 amino acids. V was trimmed by 5 bases and J by 2 bases, leaving 18 bases between them. The V gene's germline CDR1 is SGHVS and CDR2 FQNEAQ.

The chain employs TRBV5-6 and TRBJ2-7, with D perhaps TRBD2 (5 bases). The V gene lost 2 bases and the J gene lost 0 bases, with 9 bases spanning the gap. Germline V lookup: CDR1 SGHDT, CDR2 YYEEEE. CDR3 length equals 14 residues. CDR3: CASSLYGDSYEQYF. For the CDR3, the DNA is TGTGCCAGCAGCTTATACGGGGACTCCTACGAGCAGTACTTC.

The chain employs TRBV15 and TRBJ2-3, with 7 bases matching TRBD2. This CDR3 is 13 amino acids long. Germline V gene lookup returns CDR1 LNHNV and CDR2 YYDKDF (reference sequence). V shed 3 bases, J shed 4 bases, and the junction held 1 base outside the gene matches. CDR3 residues: CATSRGGADTQYF. In DNA, the CDR3 is TGTGCCACCAGCAGGGGGGGGGCAGATACGCAGTATTTT. Supplemented by reference TRBV15 and TRBJ2-3, the full variable domain reads DAMVIQNPRYQVTQFGKPVTLSCSQTLNHNVMYWYQQKSSQAPKLLFHYYDKDFNNEADTPDNFQSRRPNTSFCFLDIRSPGLGDTAMYLCATSRGGADTQYFGPGTRLTVL.

V and J are TRBV27 and TRBJ2-3, with 7 bases identical to TRBD2. Germline-derived CDR1 and CDR2 are MNHEY and SMNVEV (reference sequence). The V gene end was trimmed by 6 bases and the J gene end by 0 bases; junction bases not matched to a gene: 12. This CDR3 is 17 amino acids long. This chain's CDR3 is CASSPLRLAASTDTQYF. In DNA, the CDR3 is TGTGCCAGCAGCCCCCTCAGACTAGCAGCTAGCACAGATACGCAGTATTTT.